These T cell receptor beta chains were read from a single sample in a study of cytomegalovirus exposure and HLA in healthy donors. Assay used: immunoSEQ multiplex PCR; TCRdb lists only in-frame clones, some missing. The data show fewer than 140,000 clones, 75% seen once. The sequencing sample was made of PBMCs. The receptor source for this set is a male donor in good health and CMV-seropositive. CDR3s include the opening cysteine and the closing phenylalanine or tryptophan. Fields, in order: V gene, clone size, J gene, D gene, CDR3 DNA, CDR3 protein. D genes are given only for firm matches. Rows may omit the clone size; those that give it use once, few, many or a size class.

>TRBV7-3|.|TRBJ2-3|TRBD2
TGTGCCAGCAGCTTAACGGGGTCGGGGGGGCCAGATACGCAGTATTTT
CASSLTGSGGPDTQYF
>TRBV2|few|TRBJ2-5|.
TGTGCCAGCAGTGAACAGGGCAAAGAGACCCAGTACTTC
CASSEQGKETQYF
>TRBV5-6|once|TRBJ2-1|.
TGTGCCAGCAGCTTGGGCGTGAAGTTCTACAATGAGCAGTTCTTC
CASSLGVKFYNEQFF
>TRBV25-1|.|TRBJ2-3|TRBD2
TGTGCCAGTATACCAGCGGGAGGGCTTTCAGATACGCAGTATTTT
CASIPAGGLSDTQYF
>TRBV28|.|TRBJ2-3|TRBD2
TGTGCCAGCAGTTCTAGCGGGAGCCGAGGCACAGATACGCAGTATTTT
CASSSSGSRGTDTQYF
>TRBV5-1|.|TRBJ2-3|TRBD1
TGCGCCAGCAGCGGGACAGGGCCCACAGATACGCAGTATTTT
CASSGTGPTDTQYF
>TRBV27|.|TRBJ2-1|TRBD1
TGTGCCAGCAGTACCCCGGGACAGCTGGTCGACTACAATGAGCAGTTCTTC
CASSTPGQLVDYNEQFF
>TRBV28|once|TRBJ2-7|TRBD1
TGTGCCAGCAGACGACGGGACAGGAGCTCCTACGAGCAGTACTTC
CASRRRDRSSYEQYF
>TRBV7-7|few|TRBJ2-3|TRBD1
TGTGCCAGCAGCTTAGATACAGGGGGCGCGAATACGCAGTATTTT
CASSLDTGGANTQYF
>TRBV5-1|.|TRBJ1-2|TRBD1
TGCGCCAGCAGCATGACAGGGGGCGTAGGTGGCTACACCTTC
CASSMTGGVGGYTF
>TRBV5-4|.|TRBJ1-6|.
TGTGCCAGCAGCCAGGACAGCTTCAACTCCTATAATTCACCCCTCCACTTT
CASSQDSFNSYNSPLHF
>TRBV4-2|.|TRBJ2-7|TRBD2
TGTGCCAGCAGCCCCCAGACTAGCGGGAGGGCCTTCCCCTACGAGCAGTACTTC
CASSPQTSGRAFPYEQYF
>TRBV25-1|.|TRBJ2-2|.
TGTGCCAGCAGTGCCATATCGACAGGCGCCGGGGAGCTGTTTTTT
CASSAISTGAGELFF
>TRBV2|once|TRBJ1-6|.
TGTGCCAGCAGTGAGCGACCGAGGAATTCACCCCTCCACTTT
CASSERPRNSPLHF
>TRBV11-2|.|TRBJ2-1|.
TGTGCCAGCAGCTTAGTGGCCAGGAGGGGCGATGAGCAGTTCTTC
CASSLVARRGDEQFF
>TRBV27|.|TRBJ2-7|TRBD2
TGTGCCAGCAGTTTAGGGACTAGCGGGAGGTTCGGGTCGAACGAGCAGTACTTC
CASSLGTSGRFGSNEQYF
>TRBV10-3|once|TRBJ2-7|TRBD2
TGTGCCATCAGTGACCACCAGGGGGTAGCGGGGGGCTCCTACGAGCAGTACTTC
CAISDHQGVAGGSYEQYF
>TRBV15|.|TRBJ2-1|TRBD2
TGTGCCACCAGCACATCGGGACTAGCGGTGAGCTCCTACAATGAGCAGTTCTTC
CATSTSGLAVSSYNEQFF
>TRBV6-6|few|TRBJ2-7|TRBD1
TGTGCCAGCAGTCCGGACAGGGCCTACTCCTACGAGCAGTACTTC
CASSPDRAYSYEQYF
>TRBV10-3|.|TRBJ1-4|TRBD1
TGTGCCATCAGTGACACAGGGGGCACAACGGAGGAAAAACTGTTTTTT
CAISDTGGTTEEKLFF
>TRBV27|.|TRBJ1-1|TRBD1
TGTGCCAGCAGTTTACTATACAGGGGAAACACTGAAGCTTTCTTT
CASSLLYRGNTEAFF
>TRBV19|.|TRBJ1-5|.
TGTGCCAGTACTCTGAGGGGGAATCAGCCCCAGCATTTT
CASTLRGNQPQHF
>TRBV5-1|.|TRBJ2-1|TRBD1
TGCGCCAGCAGCTCCAACTTCGGGACAGGGGTCAATGAGCAGTTCTTC
CASSSNFGTGVNEQFF
>TRBV7-9|.|TRBJ2-1|TRBD2
TGTGCCAGCAGCCACCGGGGGGGACTAGCGGGTACTAATGAGCAGTTCTTC
CASSHRGGLAGTNEQFF
>TRBV5-1|.|TRBJ2-3|.
TGCGCCAGCAGCTTGGCCGGTGTGGATACGCAGTATTTT
CASSLAGVDTQYF
>TRBV5-1|once|TRBJ2-1|TRBD1
TGCGCCAGCAGCTCCGGACAGGGCAAAAGCAATGAGCAGTTCTTC
CASSSGQGKSNEQFF
>TRBV29-1|.|TRBJ1-4|.
TGCAGCTCATCGAGGGAGTTCGGGGAAAAACTGTTTTTT
CSSSREFGEKLFF
>TRBV7-2|.|TRBJ1-5|.
TGTGCCAGCAGCTTAGTAGCGACCGGAACGAATCAGCCCCAGCATTTT
CASSLVATGTNQPQHF
>TRBV5-1|once|TRBJ2-3|TRBD2
TGCGCCAGCAGCTTGGCCGGTAGCGGGAGCGATACGCAGTATTTT
CASSLAGSGSDTQYF